This T cell receptor beta chain was captured in a study of beta chain features in type 1 diabetes. Expressed TCRB transcripts were sequenced, since all the RNA that had been isolated was reverse transcribed. Produced via immunoSEQ multiplex PCR; TCRdb's table is partial and in-frame only. This table holds some 44,000 clones, roughly half found once. CDR1 and CDR2 from the germline V gene are SGHTA and FQGNSA. This CDR3 is 16 amino acids long. This clone has a handful of counts. The junction and the germline gene differ at one end; a read error may be behind it. The chain recombines TRBV7-2 with TRBJ2-5; 7 positions agree with TRBD2. The sample taken for sequencing was Tregs from blood. The sequence was collected from a woman aged 18-30 years in good health. The CDR3, as DNA: TGTGCCAGCAGCATAGCCTCGAGCGGGACCCAAGAGACCCAGTACTTC. Its translation: CASSIASSGTQETQYF.